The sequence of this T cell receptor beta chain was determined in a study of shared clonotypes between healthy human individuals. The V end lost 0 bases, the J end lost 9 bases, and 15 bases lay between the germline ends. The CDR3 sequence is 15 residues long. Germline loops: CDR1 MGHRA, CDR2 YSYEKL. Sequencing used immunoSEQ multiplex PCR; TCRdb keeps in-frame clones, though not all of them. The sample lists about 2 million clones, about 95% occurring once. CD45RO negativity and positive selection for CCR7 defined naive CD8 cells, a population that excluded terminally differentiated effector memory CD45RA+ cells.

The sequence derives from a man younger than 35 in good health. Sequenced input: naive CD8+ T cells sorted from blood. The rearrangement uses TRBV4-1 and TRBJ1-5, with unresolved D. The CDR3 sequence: CASSQDWAGAWPQHF. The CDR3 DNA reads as TGCGCCAGCAGCCAAGATTGGGCGGGTGCATGGCCCCAGCATTTT.